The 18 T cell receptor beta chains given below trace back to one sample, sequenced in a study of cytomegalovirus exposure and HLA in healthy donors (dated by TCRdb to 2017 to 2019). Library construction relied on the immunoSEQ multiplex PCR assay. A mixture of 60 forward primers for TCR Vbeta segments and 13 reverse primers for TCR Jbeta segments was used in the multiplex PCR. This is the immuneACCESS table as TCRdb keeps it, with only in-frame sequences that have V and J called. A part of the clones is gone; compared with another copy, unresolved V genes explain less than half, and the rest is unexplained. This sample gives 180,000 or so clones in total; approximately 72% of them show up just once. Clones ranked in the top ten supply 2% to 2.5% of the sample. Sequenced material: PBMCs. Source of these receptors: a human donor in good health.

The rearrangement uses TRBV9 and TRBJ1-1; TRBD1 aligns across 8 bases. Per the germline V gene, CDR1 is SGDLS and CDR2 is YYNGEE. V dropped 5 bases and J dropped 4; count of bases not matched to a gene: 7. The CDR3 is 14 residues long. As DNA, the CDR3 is TGTGCCAGCAGTCGCGGACAGGGCCCCACTGAAGCTTTCTTT. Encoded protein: CASSRGQGPTEAFF.

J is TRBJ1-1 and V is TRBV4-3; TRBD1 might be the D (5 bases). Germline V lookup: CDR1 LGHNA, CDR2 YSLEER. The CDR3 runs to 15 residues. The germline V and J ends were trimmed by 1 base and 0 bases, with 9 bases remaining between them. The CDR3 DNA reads TGCGCCAGCAGCCAAGGACAGTACTTGAACACTGAAGCTTTCTTT. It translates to CASSQGQYLNTEAFF.

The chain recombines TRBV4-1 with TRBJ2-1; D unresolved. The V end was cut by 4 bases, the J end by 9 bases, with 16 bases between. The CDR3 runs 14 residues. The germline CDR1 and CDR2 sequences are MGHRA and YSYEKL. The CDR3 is CASSLAVTFAEQFF. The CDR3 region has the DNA TGCGCCAGCAGCCTCGCAGTTACCTTCGCTGAGCAGTTCTTC.

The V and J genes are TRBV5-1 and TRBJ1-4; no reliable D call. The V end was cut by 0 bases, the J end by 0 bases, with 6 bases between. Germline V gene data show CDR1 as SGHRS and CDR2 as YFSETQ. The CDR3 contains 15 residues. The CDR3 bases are TGCGCCAGCAGCTTGGTTGTCGCAACTAATGAAAAACTGTTTTTT. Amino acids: CASSLVVATNEKLFF.

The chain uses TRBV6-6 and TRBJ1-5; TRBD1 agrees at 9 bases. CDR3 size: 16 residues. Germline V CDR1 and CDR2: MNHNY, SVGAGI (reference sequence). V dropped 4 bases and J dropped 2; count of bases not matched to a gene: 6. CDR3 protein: CASSSYRGLGNQPQHF. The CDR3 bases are TGTGCCAGCAGTTCGTACAGGGGGCTGGGCAATCAGCCCCAGCATTTT.

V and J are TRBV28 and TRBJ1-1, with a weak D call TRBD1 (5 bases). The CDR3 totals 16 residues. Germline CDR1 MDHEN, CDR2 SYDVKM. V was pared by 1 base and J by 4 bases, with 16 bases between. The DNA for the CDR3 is TGTGCCAGCAGTTTATCTGTAGGGGCGGGGGGCACTGAAGCTTTCTTT. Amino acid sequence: CASSLSVGAGGTEAFF.

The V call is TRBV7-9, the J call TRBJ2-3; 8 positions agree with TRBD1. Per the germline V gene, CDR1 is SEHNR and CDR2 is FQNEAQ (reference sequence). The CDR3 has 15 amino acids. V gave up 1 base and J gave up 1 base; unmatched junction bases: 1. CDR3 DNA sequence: TGTGCCAGCAGCTTAGGGGGACAGGGCACAGATACGCAGTATTTT. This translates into CASSLGGQGTDTQYF.

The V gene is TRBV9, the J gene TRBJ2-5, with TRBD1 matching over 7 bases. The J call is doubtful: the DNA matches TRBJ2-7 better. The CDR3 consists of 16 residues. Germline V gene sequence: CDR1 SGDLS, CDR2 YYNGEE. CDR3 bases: TGTGCCAGCAGCGTAGGATTAGGGGACAGCTCCTACGAGCAGTACTTC. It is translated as CASSVGLGDSSYEQYF.

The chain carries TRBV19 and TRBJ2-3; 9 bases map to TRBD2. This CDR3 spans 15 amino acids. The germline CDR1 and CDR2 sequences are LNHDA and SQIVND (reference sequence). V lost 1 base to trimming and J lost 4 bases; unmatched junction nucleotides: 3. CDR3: CASSIGGGAPDTQYF. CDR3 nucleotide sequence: TGTGCCAGTAGTATAGGCGGGGGGGCCCCAGATACGCAGTATTTT. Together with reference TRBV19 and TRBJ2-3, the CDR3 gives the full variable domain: DGGITQSPKYLFRKEGQNVTLSCEQNLNHDAMYWYRQDPGQGLRLIYYSQIVNDFQKGDIAEGYSVSREKKESFPLTVTSAQKNPTAFYLCASSIGGGAPDTQYFGPGTRLTVL.

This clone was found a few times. The CDR3 DNA reads as TGTGCCAGCACACTGACACCGGACTATGGCTACACCTTC. Amino acid sequence: CASTLTPDYGYTF. The genes are TRBV7-8 and TRBJ1-2, with D hard to call. Germline V CDR1 and CDR2: SGHVS, FQNEAQ. This CDR3 comprises 13 residues. V was trimmed by 7 bases and J by 3 bases, leaving 12 bases between them.

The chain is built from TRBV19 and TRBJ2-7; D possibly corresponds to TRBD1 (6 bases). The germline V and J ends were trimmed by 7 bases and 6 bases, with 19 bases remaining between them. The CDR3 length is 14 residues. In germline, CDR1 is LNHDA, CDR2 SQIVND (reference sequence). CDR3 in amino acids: CASTIGGRGSEQYF. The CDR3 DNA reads TGTGCCAGTACCATAGGCGGCAGGGGTAGCGAGCAGTACTTC.

CDR3 sequence reads: CASSPTGQGPRYEQYF. The CDR3 nucleotides read TGCGCCAGCAGCCCCACCGGACAGGGCCCTCGCTACGAGCAGTACTTC. The genes are TRBV5-1 and TRBJ2-7; TRBD1 matches at 8 bases. Per germline, CDR1 SGHRS and CDR2 YFSETQ. This CDR3 contains 16 residues. Unmatched junction bases numbered 12, after V lost 4 bases and J lost 3 bases.

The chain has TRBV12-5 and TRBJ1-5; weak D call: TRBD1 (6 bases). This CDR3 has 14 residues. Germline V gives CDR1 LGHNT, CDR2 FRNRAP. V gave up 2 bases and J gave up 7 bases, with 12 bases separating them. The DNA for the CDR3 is TGTGCTAGTGGTTTGTCAAGCCAGGGGCAGCCCCAGCATTTT. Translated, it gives CASGLSSQGQPQHF.

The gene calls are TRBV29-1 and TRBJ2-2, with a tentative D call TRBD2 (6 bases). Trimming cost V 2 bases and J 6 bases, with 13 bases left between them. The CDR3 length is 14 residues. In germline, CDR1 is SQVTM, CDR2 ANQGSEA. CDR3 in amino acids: CSVELPGRPGELFF. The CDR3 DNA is TGCAGCGTTGAACTCCCAGGGAGGCCCGGGGAGCTGTTTTTT.

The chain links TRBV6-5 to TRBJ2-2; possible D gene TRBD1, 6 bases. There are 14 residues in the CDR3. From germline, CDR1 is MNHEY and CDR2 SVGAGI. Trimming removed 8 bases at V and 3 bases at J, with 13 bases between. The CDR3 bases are TGTGCCAGCGGGGAACAGGGAGACACCGGGGAGCTGTTTTTT. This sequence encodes CASGEQGDTGELFF.

The CDR3 reads CASSPYEVRQQYF. The CDR3 nucleotides read TGTGCCAGCAGCCCGTATGAAGTGCGGCAGCAGTACTTC. This chain connects TRBV13 to TRBJ2-7; D remains unclear. The CDR3 covers 13 residues. The germline V and J ends were trimmed by 5 bases and 8 bases, with 16 bases remaining between them. From germline, CDR1 is PRHDT and CDR2 FYEKMQ (reference sequence).

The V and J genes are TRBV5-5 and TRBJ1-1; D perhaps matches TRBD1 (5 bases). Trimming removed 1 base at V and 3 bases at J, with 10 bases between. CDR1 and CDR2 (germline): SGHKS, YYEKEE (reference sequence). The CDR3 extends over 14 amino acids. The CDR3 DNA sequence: TGTGCCAGCAGCTTGACTCAGGGCTACACTGAAGCTTTCTTT. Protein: CASSLTQGYTEAFF.

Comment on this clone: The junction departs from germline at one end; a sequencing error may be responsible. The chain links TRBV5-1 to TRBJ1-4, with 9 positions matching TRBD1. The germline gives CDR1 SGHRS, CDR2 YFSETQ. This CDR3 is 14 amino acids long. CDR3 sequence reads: CASSLDRGHEKLFF. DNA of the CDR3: TGCGCCAGCAGTTTGGACAGGGGTCATGAAAAACTGTTTTTT.